The T cell receptor beta chain under discussion was sequenced for a study of blood T cell repertoires in COVID-19 (dated by TCRdb to the early 2020s). Concerning the study at large: The collaborator samples originated in the United States, Italy and Spain and spanned the acute and convalescent phases of COVID-19. The prospective study material was composed of cDNA or gDNA derived from T cells, B-cell-depleted T cells, or PBMCs. The dataset comprised deeply sampled blood TCRbeta repertoires from subjects exposed to, actively infected with, or recovered from COVID-19. The repertoires were released in a freely available public database intended as a resource for research on the immune response to SARS-CoV-2. Samples were obtained from the ongoing ImmuneRACE study (first 160 participants) and from about 1,300 subjects provided by 6 global collaborators. Sample metadata almost always included a de-identified subject ID, COVID-19 status, age in years and sex. HLA class I and class II types, where available, came from metadata supplied by the sample provider rather than from assay-based typing.

Details on this clone: Its antigen remains undetermined. One base away there is no much larger clone; base qualities are not given.

At the junction V is shortened by 8 bases and J by 0 bases, with 11 bases in between. Counted from cysteine to phenylalanine, this CDR3 has 15 amino acids. Just CDR3 DNA is preserved here, 45 bases in frame from base 1. The germline V gene (reference sequence) gives CDR1 as MNHEY and CDR2 as SMNVEV. Study-wide findings and limitations: The amount of clinical and demographic metadata varied by source and participant and was provided uncurated.

TCRbeta CDR3 regions were amplified from genomic DNA by means of the immunoSEQ Assay, a bias-controlled multiplex PCR. The authors' analysis ran thus. The number of nucleated cells in each sample was estimated by amplification of reference gene primers within the assay. To quantify the absolute abundance of each unique TCRbeta CDR3 rearrangement, sequence reads were collapsed and filtered. For each sample, productive Simpson clonality was calculated as the square root of Simpson's diversity index across productive rearrangements. In its TCRdb copy, this immuneACCESS table keeps in-frame sequences only and misses some clones. Where compared with another copy, unresolved V genes explain less than half of these, and the others have no known cause. D and trimming were read from the DNA, whereas the V and J calls and clone size are those reported in that table. The sample table records some 120,000 clones; 86% of these occur just once. Roughly 5.4% of the sample is taken by the ten largest.

The collaborating institutions used their own protocols to collect whole blood in K2EDTA tubes. Collaborator samples were shipped for TCRbeta analysis as frozen whole blood, isolated PBMCs, or DNA extracted from either sample type. This TCR was recovered from a human donor in a cohort sampled during active COVID-19. The rearranged segments are TRBV27 and TRBJ2-6; tentative D gene TRBD2, with 5 bases matching. The sample comprised peripheral blood. The DNA reads as follows: TGTGCCAGCTCTGGACTGAGCTCTGGGGCCAACGTCCTGACTTTC. This sequence encodes CASSGLSSGANVLTF.